This T cell receptor (beta chain) is from a study of Graves' ophthalmopathy and Graves' hyperthyroidism. Overall study context: Cases classed as stable hyperthyroidism had no ophthalmopathy within 18 months of follow-up.

V dropped 3 bases and J dropped 5 bases, with 11 bases sitting between them. Per germline, CDR1 SEHNR and CDR2 FQNEAQ (reference sequence). This CDR3 has 14 residues. Study-wide results and limits: In blood, most expanded thyroid clonotypes above 0.001 frequency were also detected.

Details on this clonotype: Its antigen is still unknown.

Amplification of TCR beta CDR3 regions used RNA transcripts. Following a first-round RT-PCR that used HTBI primers, a second-round multiplex PCR was carried out. Each CDR3 protein gets one entry after TCRdb re-called the multiplex PCR reads with MiXCR. The sample consists of roughly 1.1 million distinct CDR3 sequences, 35% to 45% of them appearing once. What was sequenced was peripheral blood or thyroid tissue (not recorded which). The sequence derives from an adult man with Graves' hyperthyroidism. This chain connects TRBV7-9 to TRBJ1-5, with D possibly TRBD1 on 6 matching bases. The CDR3 loop reads CASSLIGGDQPQHF. CDR3 nucleotide sequence: TGTGCCAGCAGCTTGATAGGGGGAGATCAGCCCCAGCATTTT. Using reference TRBV7-9 and TRBJ1-5 for the parts outside the CDR3, the full variable domain is DTGVSQNPRHKITKRGQNVTFRCDPISEHNRLYWYRQTLGQGPEFLTYFQNEAQLEKSRLLSDRFSAERPKGSFSTLEIQRTEQGDSAMYLCASSLIGGDQPQHFGDGTRLSIL.